The clone carrying this T cell receptor (beta chain) was detected a few times. Its antigen is not known. The data stem from a study of CD8+ T cells in alopecia areata. Regarding the study as a whole: Sequencing of scalp samples also includes resident alphabeta T cells from normal skin. Higher clonality and more expanded CD8+ clones appeared in lesional than normal scalp.

Sorting of CD4+ and CD8+ T cells was performed on PBMCs. cDNA reverse transcribed from extracted RNA served as the sequencing template. Clones were read by immunoSEQ multiplex PCR, and TCRdb kept only the in-frame ones, dropping some. Of about 110,000 clones listed, approximately 60% are singletons. CDR3 length: 16 amino acids. CDR1 is MNHEY and CDR2 is SMNVEV in the germline V gene (reference sequence). The V end was cut by 6 bases, the J end by 3 bases, with 21 bases between. The TCR comes from a human donor in good health. The specimen sequenced was CD8+ T cells sorted from blood. The chain combines TRBV27 with TRBJ2-7; D unclear. CDR3 coding DNA: TGTGCCAGCAGCCTTAGCTTGTCGCAGTCGAGCTACGAGCAGTACTTC. This translates into CASSLSLSQSSYEQYF.